Shown below are 10 T cell receptor beta chains from a single sample sequenced in a study of blood T cell repertoires in COVID-19. The assay was immunoSEQ multiplex PCR, and TCRdb's table has in-frame clones only and misses some. This table holds approximately 200,000 clones, around 84% found once. The sample was peripheral blood. Every receptor here comes from a woman of 80 years or more with COVID-19, enrolled during active disease.

The chain recombines TRBV7-6 with TRBJ1-4, with D unclear. From germline, CDR1 is SGHVS and CDR2 FNYEAQ. The CDR3 runs to 16 residues. V gave up 4 bases and J gave up 0 bases, with 12 bases separating them. CDR3 region: CASSSVLGATNEKLFF. The DNA of the CDR3 is TGTGCCAGCAGCTCAGTTTTGGGAGCAACTAATGAAAAACTGTTTTTT.

V is TRBV4-2 and J is TRBJ1-3, with 9 positions matching TRBD1. This CDR3 contains 17 residues. With 2 bases clipped from V and 0 bases from J, the junction kept 5 bases outside the gene matches. Germline values: CDR1 LGHNA, CDR2 YNFKEQ. This CDR3 reads CASSQSTGGTSGNTIYF. In DNA form, the CDR3 reads TGTGCCAGCAGCCAAAGTACAGGGGGCACCTCTGGAAACACCATATATTTT.

To note about this clone: The sample carries other DNA sequences with the same CDR3. The chain joins TRBV18 to TRBJ1-5; maybe TRBD1 (6 bases). The CDR3 extends over 13 amino acids. The V and J ends lost 3 bases and 4 bases respectively, with 7 bases between them. Germline V gives CDR1 KGHSH, CDR2 LQKENI. CDR3 amino acids: CASSPDRNQPQHF. CDR3 in DNA: TGTGCCAGCTCACCCGACAGGAATCAGCCCCAGCATTTT.

V is TRBV7-9 and J is TRBJ2-2, with TRBD1 as a possible D gene (5 bases). CDR1 is SEHNR and CDR2 is FQNEAQ in the germline V gene (reference sequence). The length of the CDR3 is 15 residues. Trimming stripped 5 bases from V and 6 bases from J, with 16 bases between. As DNA, the CDR3 is TGTGCCAGCAGCAGGGGCGGTGCGTTCGCCGGGGAGCTGTTTTTT. Encoded protein: CASSRGGAFAGELFF.

This chain joins TRBV19 and TRBJ1-5; D unclear. Trimming stripped 0 bases from V and 5 bases from J, with 5 bases between. The CDR3 spans 13 residues. Germline V gene data show CDR1 as LNHDA and CDR2 as SQIVND (reference sequence). The CDR3 bases are TGTGCCAGTAGTATAGATCGGGATCAGCCCCAGCATTTT. Amino acid sequence: CASSIDRDQPQHF.

This clone was counted a single time. The V gene is TRBV5-1, the J gene TRBJ2-7, with 8 bases lining up with TRBD1. J gave up 9 bases and V 1 base, and 9 bases lay outside the gene matches. The CDR3 is 14 residues long. Germline CDR1 and CDR2: SGHRS and YFSETQ. CDR3 sequence: CASSLQGAREGQYF. The CDR3 nucleotides are TGCGCCAGCAGCTTGCAGGGGGCGAGGGAAGGGCAGTACTTC.

This clone was recorded once. Other DNA variants within this sample encode the same CDR3. The V call is TRBV18, the J call TRBJ2-5; TRBD2 matches 15 bases. Trimming at V came to 1 base and at J to 4 bases, leaving 1 base not matched to a gene. CDR3 length: 16 amino acids. The germline V gene has CDR1 KGHSH and CDR2 LQKENI. Here the CDR3 reads CASSPRTSGGGETQYF. The CDR3, as DNA: TGTGCCAGCTCACCACGGACTAGCGGGGGGGGAGAGACCCAGTACTTC.

This chain connects TRBV19 to TRBJ1-2; D remains ambiguous. Germline CDR1 and CDR2: LNHDA and SQIVND (reference sequence). This CDR3 has 15 amino acids. With 0 bases removed from V and 4 bases from J, the gap between germline ends came to 12 bases. This CDR3 is CASSIDLSRLYGYTF. The CDR3 DNA is TGTGCCAGTAGTATAGATCTATCACGACTCTATGGCTACACCTTC.

This clone showed up just once. The chain employs TRBV5-8 and TRBJ2-1; D gene uncertain. V lost 0 bases to trimming and J lost 6 bases, with 13 bases between them. The germline V gene encodes CDR1 SGHTS and CDR2 YDEGEE. This CDR3 has 15 amino acids. The CDR3 DNA reads as TGTGCCAGCAGCTTGGCCCTAGTGAGCTCCAATGAGCAGTTCTTC. It yields the protein CASSLALVSSNEQFF.

In nucleotides, the CDR3 is TGTGCCATCAGTGAGTACAGGGAGGGGCTTGAAGCTTTCTTT. Translated: CAISEYREGLEAFF. The V and J genes are TRBV10-3 and TRBJ1-1; possible D gene TRBD1, 6 bases. The germline gives CDR1 ENHRY, CDR2 SYGVKD. This CDR3 is built from 14 residues. V gave up 1 base and J gave up 7 bases, with 13 bases separating them.